This T cell receptor (beta chain) emerged from a study of blood T cells in healthy people across ages (dated by TCRdb to about 2015). The study in broad terms: Template switching captured roughly one uniquely barcoded TCR beta cDNA molecule per two T cells in model experiments. To avoid experimental bias, donors of different ages were distributed randomly across sequencing lanes. Four age groups were formed from the donors: young (average approximately 17 years), middle-aged (roughly 38), aged (over 55) and long-lived (less than 85). Using deep sequencing normalized with unique cDNA molecular identifiers, the study measured how TCR beta repertoire diversity changes with age. The study analyzed two additional independent replicas of 1 million unique cDNA reads from the same blood draw for two donors, one aged 18 to 29 and one aged 80 or older.

The roughly 39 donors, aged about 6 to 100 years, were systemically healthy Caucasian individuals from Russia. Approximately 11 milliliters of peripheral blood were drawn from each donor into EDTA-treated Vacutainer tubes. Ficoll-Paque density-gradient centrifugation was used to isolate PBMCs, with at least 6 million per sample. Total RNA, at least 6 micrograms per sample, was extracted from PBMCs with Trizol reagent. For every donor, an aliquot of PBMCs went through flow cytometry to measure the percentages of naive CD45RAhigh/CD27high T cells. Libraries were built with 5' RACE. The instrument given in TCRdb is Illumina HiSeq 2500. A second PCR of roughly 6 to 11 cycles was run with a J-beta primer mix and a sample-barcoded 5' primer. A unique molecular identifier was introduced onto each TCR beta cDNA molecule by a template-switch 5' adaptor carrying 12 random nucleotides. Each sample yielded at least 2.5 million CDR3-containing paired-end reads. All of the RNA was converted into first-strand cDNA using the Mint cDNA synthesis kit, with a TRBC-specific oligonucleotide serving as the primer. Following uracil-DNA glycosylase treatment, a first 18-cycle PCR with universal primers M1SS and BC2_uni_R was performed on all cDNA. As for the original processing: Normalization of each sample was performed by random selection of 1 million high-quality reads, each carrying a distinct molecular identifier. Reads sharing molecular identifiers were discarded rather than binned into consensus sequences. MiTCR, with a Q25 quality threshold and the strictest error-elimination algorithm, was used for CDR3 identification, clonotype clustering and error correction. A nonparametric unseen species model with Euler transformation was used to estimate a lower bound on total TCR beta diversity. The public reads were reanalyzed by TCRdb: fastp trimming at Q25, MiXCR alignment, in-frame beta chains only. Rows are unified per CDR3 protein, each entry keeping the most common DNA and genes. The V and J calls come from TCRdb's annotation, not from the publication. This sample is represented by fewer than 750,000 distinct CDR3 sequences; under 65% of them were singletons. Clones ranked in the top ten supply roughly 14% of the sample.

Broader findings and caveats from the paper: Observed TCR beta diversity per million T cells fell roughly linearly with age, and a significant reduction was already apparent by age around 40. Because the CMV infection status of the donors was unknown, age-related changes in expanded clonotypes may potentially have been confounded. Estimates of total diversity based on one million sequenced T cells were considered lower bounds and underestimates. The percentage of naive T cells measured by flow cytometry correlated strongly with observed TCR beta diversity. Bulk unsorted PBMC profiling prevented conclusive comparison of naive and antigen-experienced compartments. Compared with the aged group, the long-lived group had more naive CD4+ T cells, fewer expanded clones and increased TCR diversity, a pattern suggesting age selection.

Details on this clonotype: Its target antigen remains unknown. Base qualities are not provided; no much larger clone lies one nucleotide away.

Via the germline V gene, CDR1 is LGHNA and CDR2 YNFKEQ. Relative to germline, V is missing 1 base and J is missing 3 bases, with 10 bases of the junction outside any gene match. The CDR3 goes from the cysteine to the phenylalanine over 19 residues. The sequence is cut down to CDR3 DNA, 57 bases in frame from base 1. The specimen was blood. The sequence came from a woman aged 80 or over in good health. The receptor chain draws on TRBV4-2 and TRBJ2-1; a stretch of 12 junction bases matches TRBD2. The sequenced DNA: TGTGCCAGCAGCCAAGTGAGCGTCCGGACTAGCGGGAACTACAATGAGCAGTTCTTC. Its product reads: CASSQVSVRTSGNYNEQFF.